The 15 T cell receptor beta chains presented below share a single source sample, sequenced in a study of molecular identifiers for immune sequencing clone quantification. TCRdb passed the PCR reads through MiXCR, listing each CDR3 protein once. The sample includes 85,000 to 120,000 distinct CDR3 sequences, 30% to 35% seen only once; the top ten take approximately 9.8%. Sequenced sample: naive CD8+ T cells from blood, with Jurkat cell RNA spiked in. Described subset: FACS-sorted CD8+CD4-CCR7+CD45RA+ naive T cells. These receptors were taken from a human donor in good health. Some libraries in this study had Jurkat cell RNA spiked in.

V is TRBV20-1 and J is TRBJ2-7; 12 positions agree with TRBD2. The CDR3 is 14 amino acids. V was clipped by 6 bases and J by 7 bases; unmatched bases: 10. Germline V gives CDR1 DFQATT, CDR2 SNEGSKA (reference sequence). CDR3 sequence (DNA): TGCAGTGCAACCCTAGCGGGAGGGCCGGGAGAGCAGTACTTC. This codes for CSATLAGGPGEQYF.

This clonotype was seen a few times. The chain uses TRBV11-2 and TRBJ2-1; 14 bases align to TRBD2. Germline V gene sequence: CDR1 SGHAT, CDR2 FQNNGV. With 2 bases clipped from V and 7 bases from J, the junction kept 4 bases outside the gene matches. The CDR3 totals 16 residues. The CDR3 loop is CASSLYGTSGRNEQFF. The DNA for the CDR3 is TGTGCCAGCAGCTTATATGGGACTAGCGGGAGAAATGAGCAGTTCTTC.

This clonotype was seen a single time. A much bigger clone sits one base away, suggesting this may be a read error. The chain carries TRBV19 and TRBJ2-7; maybe TRBD2 (5 bases). V was clipped by 5 bases and J by 9 bases, with 20 bases between them. The CDR3 is made up of 14 amino acids. Per the germline V gene, CDR1 is LNHDA and CDR2 is SQIVND (reference sequence). CDR3 loop: CASSPAQLAGGQYF. The CDR3, as DNA: TGTGCCAGTAGTCCTGCTCAGTTAGCCGGAGGGCAGTACTTC.

This clonotype was seen only a few times. This chain links TRBV11-2 with TRBJ2-3, with D possibly matching TRBD2 (5 bases). V shed 2 bases and J shed 0 bases, with 9 bases lying between them. The CDR3 is made up of 15 amino acids. Germline loops: CDR1 SGHAT, CDR2 FQNNGV. The CDR3 DNA follows: TGTGCCAGCAGCTTATTGGGGAGCAGCACAGATACGCAGTATTTT. The encoded protein is CASSLLGSSTDTQYF.

This clonotype has more than one count but fewer than ten. The chain has TRBV20-1 and TRBJ2-7; tentative D call: TRBD1 (5 bases). V dropped 6 bases and J dropped 5 bases, with 11 bases sitting between them. From germline, CDR1 is DFQATT and CDR2 SNEGSKA (reference sequence). CDR3 length: 11 amino acids. The CDR3 loop reads CSAKQVNEQYF. As DNA, the CDR3 is TGCAGTGCCAAACAGGTGAACGAGCAGTACTTC.

There are a few counts of this clonotype. This chain connects TRBV27 to TRBJ2-7; 8 nucleotides match TRBD1. The germline V gene encodes CDR1 MNHEY and CDR2 SMNVEV (reference sequence). V gave up 7 bases and J gave up 6 bases; unmatched junction bases: 8. The CDR3 loop spans 13 amino acids. The CDR3 reads CASKRGQVSEQYF. The CDR3 DNA follows: TGTGCCAGCAAGAGGGGACAGGTTTCCGAGCAGTACTTC.

Ten or more counts support this clonotype. This chain connects TRBV6-5 to TRBJ2-3, with D uncertain. The CDR3 is made up of 13 amino acids. Trimming pared 4 bases from V and 3 bases from J, leaving 8 bases between. Looked up from germline, CDR1 is MNHEY and CDR2 is SVGAGI. CDR3 in amino acids: CASSFLVTDTQYF. The DNA for the CDR3 is TGTGCCAGCAGTTTCTTAGTTACAGATACGCAGTATTTT.

With respect to this clonotype: Relative to the germline gene, one junction end is altered; a read error may explain this. The V and J genes are TRBV7-6 and TRBJ2-7; D remains ambiguous. CDR1 and CDR2 (germline): SGHVS, FNYEAQ. The length of the CDR3 is 13 residues. DNA of the CDR3: TGTGCCAGCAGTCCACTCCCGGCCTACGAGCAGCACTTC. Protein product: CASSPLPAYEQHF.

This clonotype was counted a few times. The chain uses TRBV28 and TRBJ2-7, with D uncertain. Deletions cut 6 bases from V and 3 bases from J, with 9 bases between. Germline V gene lookup returns CDR1 MDHEN and CDR2 SYDVKM. This CDR3 comprises 12 residues. As DNA, the CDR3 is TGTGCCAGCAGACACGAGATCTACGAGCAGTACTTC. Translating it yields CASRHEIYEQYF.

The rearrangement joins TRBV28 to TRBJ2-6; unclear D gene. CDR1 is MDHEN and CDR2 is SYDVKM in the germline V gene. V was cut by 7 bases and J by 1 base, with 11 bases left in between. The CDR3 sequence is 15 residues long. In DNA, the CDR3 is TGTGCCAGCACCGAGAACACGTCTGGGGCCAACGTCCTGACTTTC. This gives the protein CASTENTSGANVLTF.

A few counts support this clonotype. The chain's CDR3 is CATARPSGANVLTF. CDR3 in DNA: TGTGCCACCGCGCGTCCTTCTGGGGCCAACGTCCTGACTTTC. The chain joins TRBV7-2 to TRBJ2-6, with unresolved D. The CDR3 sequence is 14 residues long. Per germline, CDR1 SGHTA and CDR2 FQGNSA. V dropped 10 bases and J dropped 1 base, with 11 bases sitting between them.

About this clonotype: No conserved phenylalanine or tryptophan is present at the end of the CDR3, so a read error is the likely explanation. The limits of the CDR3 on the DNA are not certain, so only TCRdb's listed CDR3 is given. The chain couples TRBV28 to TRBJ2-3; the D call TRBD1 from the table was never checked on the DNA. The CDR3 totals 22 residues, both ends included. CDR1 is MDHEN, CDR2 SYDVKM, per germline. This CDR3 reads CASSSALNRDLSLPDSTDTQCL.

This clonotype was counted at least ten times. The J gene is TRBJ1-1, the V gene TRBV28, with unresolved D. The CDR3 length is 14 residues. V dropped 4 bases and J dropped 4 bases, with 13 bases sitting between them. CDR1 and CDR2 from the germline V gene are MDHEN and SYDVKM. The CDR3 DNA follows: TGTGCCAGCAGTTCGAACGCCGGAGTCACTGAAGCTTTCTTT. Translation gives CASSSNAGVTEAFF. Drawing the rest from reference TRBV28 and TRBJ1-1, the complete variable domain is DVKVTQSSRYLVKRTGEKVFLECVQDMDHENMFWYRQDPGLGLRLIYFSYDVKMKEKGDIPEGYSVSREKKERFSLILESASTNQTSMYLCASSSNAGVTEAFFGQGTRLTVV.

Only a few counts were recorded for this clonotype. V usage is TRBV6-1 and J usage is TRBJ2-7; TRBD2 might be the D (6 bases). The ends were cut back, 1 base at V and 2 bases at J, with 12 bases in the middle. The length of the CDR3 is 15 residues. In germline, CDR1 is MNHNS, CDR2 SASEGT. CDR3 nucleotides: TGTGCCAGCAGTGAAGAGCCGTGGGGGGCCTACGAGCAGTACTTC. This encodes CASSEEPWGAYEQYF.

This rearrangement joins TRBV6-5 to TRBJ1-1, with D unclear. CDR1 and CDR2 from the germline V gene are MNHEY and SVGAGI. The CDR3 has 15 amino acids. V dropped 0 bases and J dropped 11 bases, with 19 bases sitting between them. CDR3 residues: CASSYSMGYGFMAFF. Here the CDR3 DNA reads TGTGCCAGCAGTTACTCGATGGGGTATGGTTTCATGGCTTTCTTT.